The next 9 T cell receptor beta chains were all read from a single sample in a study of cytomegalovirus exposure and HLA in healthy donors. 60 Vbeta and 13 Jbeta primers were used in PCR. Profiling relied on immunoSEQ multiplex PCR, and the TCRdb table lists in-frame clones only, not all of them. The sample yields roughly 150,000 clones, roughly 80% seen once. The specimen was PBMCs. These receptor sequences come from a woman in her forties or fifties in good health and CMV-seropositive.

In its sample, this clone was seen once. This chain uses TRBV13 with TRBJ2-1; 12 bases are a match to TRBD2. V dropped 4 bases and J dropped 4; count of bases not matched to a gene: 5. CDR1 and CDR2 (germline): PRHDT, FYEKMQ (reference sequence). There are 16 residues in the CDR3. The CDR3 sequence is CASSSGLAGKYNEQFF. In DNA form, the CDR3 reads TGTGCCAGCAGCTCCGGACTAGCGGGGAAATACAATGAGCAGTTCTTC. Full variable domain (outside the CDR3, taken from reference TRBV13 and TRBJ2-1): AAGVIQSPRHLIKEKRETATLKCYPIPRHDTVYWYQQGPGQDPQFLISFYEKMQSDKGSIPDRFSAQQFSDYHSELNMSSLELGDSALYFCASSSGLAGKYNEQFFGPGTRLTVL.

The CDR3 nucleotides are TGTGCCACCAGCAGTGGAGGGACTAATGAAAAACTGTTTTTT. It yields the protein CATSSGGTNEKLFF. This chain links TRBV15 with TRBJ1-4; D is ambiguous. CDR3 size: 14 residues. V lost 3 bases, J lost 2 bases, and 7 bases lay in between. CDR1 and CDR2 from the germline V gene are LNHNV and YYDKDF (reference sequence).

V and J are TRBV7-8 and TRBJ2-7; TRBD2 agrees at 12 bases. Trimming took 7 bases from V and 6 from J; bases not matched to a gene: 10. The germline V gene encodes CDR1 SGHVS and CDR2 FQNEAQ. CDR3 size: 15 residues. The CDR3 nucleotides read TGTGCCAGCAACCCACTAGCGGGGGGTACCGGCGAGCAGTACTTC. Its translation is CASNPLAGGTGEQYF.

The J gene is TRBJ2-3, the V gene TRBV5-1; D ambiguous. Trimming cost V 0 bases and J 2 bases, with 4 bases left between them. CDR1 and CDR2 (germline): SGHRS, YFSETQ. The CDR3 sequence is 13 residues long. The CDR3 DNA sequence: TGCGCCAGCAGCTTGGTTATCACAGATACGCAGTATTTT. Its translation is CASSLVITDTQYF.

The sample holds one count of this clone. V gene TRBV6-1 combines with J gene TRBJ1-1; D unresolved. The CDR3 length is 16 residues. CDR1 is MNHNS and CDR2 is SASEGT in the germline V gene. V lost 0 bases, J lost 1 base, and 12 bases lay in between. The DNA for the CDR3 is TGTGCCAGCAGTGAAGCGGCAGGTCCTCCGAACACTGAAGCTTTCTTT. Translating it yields CASSEAAGPPNTEAFF.

CDR3 in DNA: TGTGCCAGCAGCCAAGTTCCGGGAGAAAAACTGTTTTTT. It codes for CASSQVPGEKLFF. This sequence joins TRBV14 and TRBJ1-4; no clear D gene. Trimming pared 1 base from V and 8 bases from J, leaving 8 bases between. The CDR3 is made up of 13 amino acids. Looked up from germline, CDR1 is SGHDN and CDR2 is FVKESK.

This clone was seen only a few times. The rearrangement uses TRBV14 and TRBJ2-1; a possible D gene is TRBD1 (6 bases). Between the trimmed V and J ends, which lost 4 bases and 6 bases, there was a span of 10 bases. CDR3 size: 13 residues. CDR1 and CDR2 (germline): SGHDN, FVKESK. The CDR3 spells CASSLPTGNEQFF. The DNA for the CDR3 is TGTGCCAGCAGCCTCCCGACAGGCAATGAGCAGTTCTTC.

J is TRBJ2-1 and V is TRBV9, with 9 bases lining up with TRBD1. The germline V gene has CDR1 SGDLS and CDR2 YYNGEE. Unmatched junction bases numbered 9, after V lost 3 bases and J lost 8 bases. The CDR3 covers 15 residues. The CDR3 sequence is CASSAEGQGRHEQFF. The CDR3, as DNA: TGTGCCAGCAGCGCAGAGGGACAGGGTCGCCATGAGCAGTTCTTC.

This sequence joins TRBV10-3 and TRBJ1-2; D is unresolved. CDR1 ENHRY and CDR2 SYGVKD come from the germline V gene. This CDR3 region has 13 residues. V dropped 2 bases and J dropped 0 bases, with 4 bases sitting between them. The DNA for the CDR3 is TGTGCCATCAGTGAGACAGCTAACTATGGCTACACCTTC. Encoded protein: CAISETANYGYTF.